The TCR beta chain under discussion was sequenced for a study of response to subunit inactivated influenza vaccine. Findings of the study overall: That few new T cells are recruited by each seasonal influenza vaccination was the authors' suggestion.

This clonotype was seen many times. Its antigen remains unknown. Each CDR3 protein is one row after TCRdb ran MiXCR on the RT-PCR reads. The sample has 600,000 to 700,000 distinct CDR3 sequences, around 15% seen once; the top ten hold about 7.6%. V shed 4 bases and J shed 1 base, with 7 bases lying between them. This CDR3 comprises 14 residues. Germline V gene sequence: CDR1 LGHNA, CDR2 YNFKEQ. This chain connects TRBV4-2 to TRBJ2-2; no definite D call. The sequence was collected from a man aged 45-65 years who received an inactivated influenza vaccine. The specimen was PBMCs from blood, collected approximately 15 days before vaccination. CDR3 sequence reads: CASSLYRNTGELFF. The DNA for the CDR3 is TGTGCCAGCAGCCTCTATCGGAACACCGGGGAGCTGTTTTTT.